The 27 T cell receptor beta chains in this list originate from one sample, sequenced in a study of cytomegalovirus exposure and HLA in healthy donors. Vbeta (60) and Jbeta (13) primers were used in the PCR. Sequencing used immunoSEQ multiplex PCR; TCRdb keeps in-frame clones, though not all of them. The top ten clones hold under 6% of a sample with under 200,000 clones, 80% of them seen once. The sequencing input was PBMCs. These receptors were collected from a woman aged 45-65 years in good health and CMV-seropositive.

CDR3 sequence: CASKADRVYGYTF. In DNA, the CDR3 is TGTGCCAGCAAAGCAGACAGGGTTTATGGCTACACCTTC. The rearrangement uses TRBV6-5 and TRBJ1-2, with 7 nucleotides matching TRBD1. The CDR3 has 13 residues. Trimming at V came to 7 bases and at J to 5 bases, leaving 7 bases not matched to a gene. Germline assignment: CDR1 MNHEY and CDR2 SVGAGI.

V and J are TRBV2 and TRBJ1-2; tentative D call: TRBD1 (5 bases). V was cut by 10 bases and J by 1 base, with 10 bases left in between. Per the germline V gene, CDR1 is SNHLY and CDR2 is FYNNEI. This CDR3 is built from 12 residues. CDR3 protein: CATRDFNYGYTF. CDR3 coding DNA: TGTGCCACCCGGGACTTTAACTATGGCTACACCTTC.

CDR3 nucleotide sequence: TGTGCCAGCAGTTACACGACCGCGGGTAACTATGGCTACACCTTC. It is translated as CASSYTTAGNYGYTF. V is TRBV6-5 and J is TRBJ1-2; D gene ambiguous. The V and J ends lost 2 bases and 1 base respectively, with 11 bases between them. The CDR3 runs to 15 residues. Germline V lookup: CDR1 MNHEY, CDR2 SVGAGI.

The CDR3 coding sequence is TGTGCCAGCAGCTTAGGGCTCGACGGGTGGGAGCAGTTCTTC. Translation: CASSLGLDGWEQFF. The J gene is TRBJ2-1, the V gene TRBV7-2; D uncertain. The CDR3 contains 14 residues. Germline-derived CDR1 and CDR2 are SGHTA and FQGNSA. Trimming removed 1 base from V and 10 bases from J, with 14 bases in between. Full variable domain (remainder filled in from reference TRBV7-2 and TRBJ2-1): GAGVSQSPSNKVTEKGKDVELRCDPISGHTALYWYRQSLGQGLEFLIYFQGNSAPDKSGLPSDRFSAERTGGSVSTLTIQRTQQEDSAVYLCASSLGLDGWEQFFGPGTRLTVL.

The rearrangement joins TRBV5-1 to TRBJ2-7; TRBD1 might be the D (6 bases). This CDR3 contains 16 residues. Germline CDR1 is SGHRS and CDR2 is YFSETQ. V was trimmed by 4 bases and J by 6 bases, leaving 23 bases between them. The CDR3 DNA reads as TGCGCCAGCAGCCTAACCCCGGACAGTCTGGGACCCGAGCAGTACTTC. Its protein product is CASSLTPDSLGPEQYF.

The chain is built from TRBV7-2 and TRBJ1-6, with unresolved D. This CDR3 region has 14 residues. V was pared by 1 base and J by 10 bases, with 11 bases between. Germline V gene lookup returns CDR1 SGHTA and CDR2 FQGNSA. The CDR3 DNA follows: TGTGCCAGCAGCTTAGGGCAGGTCGTGTCACCCCTCCACTTT. It yields the protein CASSLGQVVSPLHF.

The rearrangement uses TRBV5-1 and TRBJ2-2; maybe TRBD1 (6 bases). Germline assignment: CDR1 SGHRS and CDR2 YFSETQ. The CDR3 loop spans 15 amino acids. V gave up 4 bases and J gave up 3 bases, with 13 bases separating them. CDR3 residues: CASSPQGADTGELFF. The CDR3 nucleotides are TGCGCCAGCAGCCCACAGGGTGCGGACACCGGGGAGCTGTTTTTT.

This clone was detected once. This chain links TRBV5-1 with TRBJ2-3; 11 bases are a match to TRBD2. V lost 7 bases, J lost 5 bases, and 9 bases stayed unmatched. The CDR3 has 15 residues. CDR1 SGHRS and CDR2 YFSETQ come from the germline V gene. This CDR3 is CASAFSGGAEDTQYF. As DNA, the CDR3 is TGCGCCAGCGCGTTTAGCGGGGGGGCGGAAGATACGCAGTATTTT.

The chain links TRBV5-1 to TRBJ2-7; D uncertain. The length of the CDR3 is 17 residues. The V end lost 4 bases, the J end lost 1 base, and 21 bases lay between the germline ends. CDR1 and CDR2 (germline): SGHRS, YFSETQ. The CDR3 nucleotides read TGCGCCAGCAGCCCAGCACCGTCTAGTGAAAAGTCCTACGAGCAGTACTTC. This encodes CASSPAPSSEKSYEQYF. Full variable domain (rest looked up from reference TRBV5-1 and TRBJ2-7): KAGVTQTPRYLIKTRGQQVTLSCSPISGHRSVSWYQQTPGQGLQFLFEYFSETQRNKGNFPGRFSGRQFSNSRSEMNVSTLELGDSALYLCASSPAPSSEKSYEQYFGPGTRLTVT.

This chain joins TRBV27 and TRBJ1-4; possible D gene TRBD1, 5 bases. The CDR3 has 14 amino acids. Per germline, CDR1 MNHEY and CDR2 SMNVEV (reference sequence). The V end was cut by 4 bases, the J end by 8 bases, with 14 bases between. The DNA for the CDR3 is TGTGCCAGCAGTTGGGGGGGGGTGAACGAAAAACTGTTTTTT. Translation gives CASSWGGVNEKLFF.

Only a few counts were recorded for this clone. This chain connects TRBV19 to TRBJ2-3; 10 positions agree with TRBD1. The CDR3 totals 16 residues. Losses at the gene ends were 7 bases for V and 1 base for J; bases not matched to a gene: 8. The germline gives CDR1 LNHDA, CDR2 SQIVND (reference sequence). The CDR3 here is CASTITGTGGTDTQYF. The CDR3 coding sequence is TGTGCCAGTACAATAACCGGGACAGGGGGCACAGATACGCAGTATTTT.

V is TRBV20-1 and J is TRBJ2-1, with D perhaps matching TRBD1 (5 bases). The germline V gene encodes CDR1 DFQATT and CDR2 SNEGSKA (reference sequence). This CDR3 contains 11 residues. Between the trimmed V and J ends, which lost 6 bases and 6 bases, there was a span of 9 bases. The CDR3 region is CSAPDSNEQFF. The CDR3 DNA reads TGCAGTGCCCCCGACAGCAATGAGCAGTTCTTC.

In DNA form, the CDR3 reads TGCGCCAGCAGCCAAGAGGATCCAGGGTCCTGGACCCAGTACTTC. Protein product: CASSQEDPGSWTQYF. The chain uses TRBV4-1 and TRBJ2-5, with a weak D call TRBD1 (5 bases). V lost 0 bases and J lost 7, with 15 bases in between. Germline V gene data show CDR1 as MGHRA and CDR2 as YSYEKL. The CDR3 spans 15 residues.

This chain joins TRBV4-2 and TRBJ1-2, with TRBD1 as a possible D gene (6 bases). Trimming took off 4 bases at V and 4 bases at J, with 22 bases between the two ends. The germline V gene has CDR1 LGHNA and CDR2 YNFKEQ. The CDR3 spans 17 residues. CDR3 nucleotides: TGTGCCAGCAGCCGGGGAGTCGGGGGGGCTTCCTTCTATGGCTACACCTTC. Amino acid sequence: CASSRGVGGASFYGYTF.

The chain combines TRBV4-2 with TRBJ2-1, with a tentative D call TRBD2 (6 bases). Germline V gene lookup returns CDR1 LGHNA and CDR2 YNFKEQ. This CDR3 spans 15 amino acids. V was shortened by 4 bases and J by 4 bases, with 14 bases between the two germline ends. CDR3 nucleotides: TGTGCCAGCAGCCTGTCGTTTGGGGGGTACAATGAGCAGTTCTTC. Translating gives CASSLSFGGYNEQFF.

The rearrangement links TRBV19 to TRBJ1-2, with no clear D. Trimming stripped 5 bases from V and 7 bases from J, with 23 bases between. Germline V CDR1 and CDR2: LNHDA, SQIVND (reference sequence). The CDR3 runs 16 residues. DNA for the CDR3: TGTGCCAGTAGTCCCGCGGGCGAGCAGATTACCTGTGGCTACACCTTC. Protein: CASSPAGEQITCGYTF.

CDR3 DNA: TGCGCCAGCAGCCAGCACAACACAGATACGCAGTATTTT. Its translation: CASSQHNTDTQYF. The genes are TRBV4-3 and TRBJ2-3, with D uncertain. There are 13 residues in the CDR3. Trimming took 3 bases from V and 2 from J, leaving 6 bases between them. The germline CDR1 and CDR2 sequences are LGHNA and YSLEER.

The chain combines TRBV4-2 with TRBJ2-1, with TRBD2 matching over 7 bases. Germline CDR1 is LGHNA and CDR2 is YNFKEQ. The CDR3 consists of 18 residues. Germline trimming cut 0 bases from V and 4 bases from J; bases unmatched to any gene: 12. The CDR3 protein is CASSQDRGGGRPYNEQFF. In DNA, the CDR3 is TGTGCCAGCAGCCAAGATAGGGGTGGCGGGAGACCATACAATGAGCAGTTCTTC.

The CDR3 DNA follows: TGTGCCAGCGCGGCTGGGGGGGCGAGCTACGAGCAGTACTTC. Amino acids: CASAAGGASYEQYF. The chain recombines TRBV28 with TRBJ2-7, with TRBD2 as a possible D gene (7 bases). The germline V and J ends were trimmed by 8 bases and 3 bases, with 17 bases remaining between them. The CDR3 extends over 14 amino acids. Germline lookup yields CDR1 MDHEN and CDR2 SYDVKM. Full variable domain (rest looked up from reference TRBV28 and TRBJ2-7): DVKVTQSSRYLVKRTGEKVFLECVQDMDHENMFWYRQDPGLGLRLIYFSYDVKMKEKGDIPEGYSVSREKKERFSLILESASTNQTSMYLCASAAGGASYEQYFGPGTRLTVT.

The chain carries TRBV10-2 and TRBJ1-1; D ambiguous. The germline gives CDR1 WSHSY, CDR2 SAAADI. Trimming cost V 6 bases and J 6 bases, with 14 bases left between them. The CDR3 spans 13 residues. The CDR3 DNA is TGCGCCAGCAGCCGAGAGGGTAGGGCTGAAGCTTTCTTT. Its protein product is CASSREGRAEAFF.

This clone was detected only a few times. The rearrangement joins TRBV2 to TRBJ1-2; D call uncertain. CDR3 length: 10 amino acids. V lost 8 bases and J lost 3, with 4 bases in between. The germline V gene has CDR1 SNHLY and CDR2 FYNNEI. The CDR3 loop reads CASEDYGYTF. The DNA of the CDR3 is TGTGCCAGCGAGGACTATGGCTACACCTTC.

The J gene is TRBJ2-7, the V gene TRBV9; 12 nucleotides align to TRBD2. Germline V gives CDR1 SGDLS, CDR2 YYNGEE. After removal of 3 bases from V and 3 bases from J, the junction contained 4 bases not matched to a gene. The CDR3 consists of 15 residues. CDR3 coding DNA: TGTGCCAGCAGCGGCCGGACTAGCGGGAACTACGAGCAGTACTTC. It is translated as CASSGRTSGNYEQYF.

This clone was seen more than once but under ten times. This rearrangement joins TRBV9 to TRBJ2-5; 9 nucleotides match TRBD2. V shed 0 bases, J shed 2 bases, and the junction held 5 bases outside the gene matches. The CDR3 spans 16 residues. The germline V gene encodes CDR1 SGDLS and CDR2 YYNGEE. The CDR3 DNA sequence: TGTGCCAGCAGCGTAGATCTAGCGGGGCCTCAAGAGACCCAGTACTTC. Translating it yields CASSVDLAGPQETQYF.

The gene calls are TRBV7-6 and TRBJ2-5; unclear D gene. Germline V gene data show CDR1 as SGHVS and CDR2 as FNYEAQ. Trimming removed 1 base at V and 11 bases at J, with 8 bases between. The CDR3 spans 11 residues. As DNA, the CDR3 is TGTGCCAGCAGCTTAGGAAGAGAACAGTACTTC. Residues: CASSLGREQYF.

The chain recombines TRBV7-3 with TRBJ2-2; 9 bases map to TRBD2. Germline V gives CDR1 SGHTA, CDR2 FQGTGA. J gave up 8 bases and V 5 bases, and 12 bases lay outside the gene matches. This CDR3 is 16 amino acids long. CDR3 sequence reads: CASSRIGGLASGELFF. CDR3 nucleotides: TGTGCCAGCAGCCGGATAGGGGGACTAGCATCGGGGGAGCTGTTTTTT.

This clone was seen a single time. The CDR3, as DNA: TGTGCCAGCAGCTTAGCGGTCCGGTCTGCGGGACGGTACTACGAGCAGTACTTC. Translation gives CASSLAVRSAGRYYEQYF. The chain combines TRBV7-2 with TRBJ2-7, with D possibly TRBD2 on 6 matching bases. In germline, CDR1 is SGHTA, CDR2 FQGNSA. The CDR3 spans 18 residues. V lost 0 bases, J lost 3 bases, and 21 bases lay in between.

V usage is TRBV19 and J usage is TRBJ2-7; perhaps TRBD2 as D (5 bases). This CDR3 is 13 amino acids long. V lost 5 bases and J lost 6, with 14 bases in between. Germline CDR1 and CDR2: LNHDA and SQIVND (reference sequence). The CDR3 loop reads CASSPGGGLEQYF. As DNA, the CDR3 is TGTGCCAGTAGTCCAGGAGGCGGCCTCGAGCAGTACTTC.